This is a list of T cell receptor beta chains from one sample in a study of blood T cell repertoires in COVID-19. The repertoire was sequenced with immunoSEQ multiplex PCR; TCRdb's copy has only in-frame clones and lacks some. The table shows 200,000 to 250,000 clones, with 88% occurring only once. The sequencing sample was made of peripheral blood. These receptors were taken from a man in his late teens or twenties with active or convalescent COVID-19. Each CDR3 is given with its conserved first and last residue. D genes are given only for firm matches. Clone size is not always given. Where it is, it says once, few, many or a class for expanded clones.

size: -
D: -
J: TRBJ1-3
V: TRBV14
CDR3: CASSQESRAGNTIYF
DNA: TGTGCCAGCAGCCAAGAAAGCAGGGCTGGAAACACCATATATTTT

size: -
D: TRBD1
J: TRBJ1-4
V: TRBV18
CDR3: CASSPGQGIEKLFF
DNA: TGTGCCAGCTCACCGGGACAGGGAATTGAAAAACTGTTTTTT

size: few
D: -
J: TRBJ1-5
V: TRBV7-8
CDR3: CASSLEQPYSNQPQHF
DNA: TGTGCCAGCAGCTTGGAACAGCCTTATAGCAATCAGCCCCAGCATTTT

size: -
D: TRBD1
J: TRBJ2-3
V: TRBV24-1
CDR3: CATTADRDRDDTQYF
DNA: TGTGCCACTACCGCCGACCGGGACAGGGATGATACGCAGTATTTT

size: few
D: -
J: TRBJ1-3
V: TRBV12-3/TRBV12-4
CDR3: CASTQGSGFTIYF
DNA: TGTGCCAGCACCCAGGGGTCCGGGTTTACCATATATTTT

size: -
D: TRBD2
J: TRBJ2-7
V: TRBV10-3
CDR3: CAISDGGRASEQYF
DNA: TGTGCCATCAGTGACGGGGGGAGGGCCTCCGAGCAGTACTTC

size: -
D: TRBD2
J: TRBJ2-3
V: TRBV7-6
CDR3: CASSRTSGSRDTQYF
DNA: TGTGCCAGCAGCAGGACTAGCGGGAGTAGAGATACGCAGTATTTT

size: -
D: TRBD1
J: TRBJ2-1
V: TRBV10-1
CDR3: CASSESPLGGTGQFF
DNA: TGCGCCAGCAGTGAGTCCCCACTAGGGGGGACAGGACAGTTCTTC

size: -
D: TRBD1
J: TRBJ2-2
V: TRBV7-2
CDR3: CASSNRDRVNTGELFF
DNA: TGTGCCAGCAGCAACCGGGACAGGGTGAACACCGGGGAGCTGTTTTTT

size: few
D: -
J: TRBJ2-2
V: TRBV5-1
CDR3: CASTLAGWGTGELFF
DNA: TGCGCCAGCACCCTGGCGGGGTGGGGCACCGGGGAGCTGTTTTTT

size: -
D: -
J: TRBJ2-1
V: TRBV7-7
CDR3: CASSYGPPGSYNEQFF
DNA: TGTGCCAGCAGCTATGGCCCACCGGGCTCCTACAATGAGCAGTTCTTC